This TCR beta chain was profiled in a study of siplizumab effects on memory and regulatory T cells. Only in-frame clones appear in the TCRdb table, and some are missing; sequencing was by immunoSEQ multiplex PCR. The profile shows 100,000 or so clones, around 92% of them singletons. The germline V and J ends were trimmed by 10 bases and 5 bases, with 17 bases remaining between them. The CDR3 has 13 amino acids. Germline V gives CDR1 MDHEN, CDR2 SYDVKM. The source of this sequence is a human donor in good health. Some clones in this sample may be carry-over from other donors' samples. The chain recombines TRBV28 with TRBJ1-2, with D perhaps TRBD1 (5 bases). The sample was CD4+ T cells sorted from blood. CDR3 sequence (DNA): TGTGCCACCACAACGGGGCCCGGGTATGGCTACACCTTC. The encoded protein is CATTTGPGYGYTF.